This T cell receptor beta chain was observed in a study of T cells in Graves' hyperthyroidism and ophthalmopathy. Study as a whole: Peripheral blood was secured at the point of initial diagnosis, before any treatment.

Points on this clonotype: Its antigen is currently unknown.

Germline lookup yields CDR1 ENHRY and CDR2 SYGVKD. This CDR3 is 13 amino acids long. V was cut by 7 bases and J by 4 bases, with 13 bases left in between. Study-wide results and limits: Ophthalmopathy and stable hyperthyroidism were separated by a 13 V-J model. Expanded thyroid clonotypes (above 0.001) were mostly also found in blood.

The diagnostic basis comprised clinical symptoms, serum thyroxine and TRAb, thyroid ultrasound and orbital computed tomography. From RNA transcripts, TCR beta CDR3 regions were amplified. TCR CDR3 underwent first-round RT-PCR with the HTBI primer set. TCRdb reanalysed the multiplex PCR reads using MiXCR and keeps one entry per CDR3 protein. The table includes roughly 170,000 distinct CDR3 sequences, 17% detected once. The TCR comes from a woman in her fifties or sixties with Graves' hyperthyroidism. Sequencing was done on a sample of blood. The chain couples TRBV10-3 to TRBJ1-1; no definite D call. The CDR3 bases are TGTGCCATCATGGCCCCTCCCGGCACTGAAGCTTTCTTT. Translating gives CAIMAPPGTEAFF.